This T cell receptor beta chain comes out of a study of T cells in women clearing cervical HPV infection. The CDR3 has 13 residues. Findings of the study overall: Cases and controls were distinguished at AUC about 0.8 by richness and V genes. TRBV6-7 abundance was lower in cases than controls (around 0.1% versus 0.15%).

Genomic DNA, averaging approximately 1,200 ng per sample, yielded TCR beta CDR3 via immunoSEQ. This table comes from immunoSEQ multiplex PCR, and its TCRdb copy is limited to in-frame clones, with some not included. The repertoire shows approximately 44,000 clones; the top ten hold 1.2%. Turning to this clone: What it binds is not known. Compared with germline, one end of the junction differs, possibly owing to a read error. The read comes to an end 3 residues before the CDR3 does, leaving the germline J gene to fill in the end.

The chain joins TRBV23-1 to TRBJ2-1, with D possibly matching TRBD2 (6 bases). TRBV23-1 is placed among ORFs of uncertain function. The sequence came from a woman aged 18 to 75 with a cervical HPV16 infection that either progressed to CIN3+ or cleared (not recorded which). The sample comprised blood buffy coat. CDR3 loop: CASSQSGGDEQFF. Incomplete CDR3 DNA: TGCGCCAGCAGCCAATCGGGCGGGGATGAG.